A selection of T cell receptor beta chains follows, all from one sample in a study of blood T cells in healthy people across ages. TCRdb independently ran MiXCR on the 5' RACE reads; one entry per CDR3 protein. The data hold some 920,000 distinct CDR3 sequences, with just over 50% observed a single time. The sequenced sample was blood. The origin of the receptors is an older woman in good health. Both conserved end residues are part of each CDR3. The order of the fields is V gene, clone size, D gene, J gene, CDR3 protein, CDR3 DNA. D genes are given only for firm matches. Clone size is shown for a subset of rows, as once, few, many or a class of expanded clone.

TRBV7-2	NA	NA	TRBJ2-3	CASSFYRMRDTQYF	TGTGCCAGCAGCTTCTACCGGATGAGAGATACGCAGTATTTT
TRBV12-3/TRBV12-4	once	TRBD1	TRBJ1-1	CASSYRRDRGNTEAFF	TGCGCCAGCAGCTACCGCCGGGACAGGGGGAACACTGAAGCTTTCTTT
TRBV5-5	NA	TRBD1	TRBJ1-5	CASSRTGDLRQPQHF	TGTGCCAGCAGCCGGACAGGGGACCTCCGTCAGCCCCAGCATTTT
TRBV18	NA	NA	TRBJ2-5	CASSPQGKRETQYF	TGTGCCAGCTCACCACAGGGAAAGAGGGAGACCCAGTACTTC
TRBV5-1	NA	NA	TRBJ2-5	CASSLNAGSETQYF	TGCGCCAGCAGCTTGAATGCGGGTAGTGAGACCCAGTACTTC
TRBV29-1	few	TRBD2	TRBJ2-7	CSVGTSGRNSEYF	TGCAGCGTGGGGACTAGCGGGAGGAATTCGGAGTACTTC
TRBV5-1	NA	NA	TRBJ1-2	CASSWADEAAGYTF	TGCGCCAGCAGCTGGGCGGATGAGGCAGCCGGCTACACCTTC
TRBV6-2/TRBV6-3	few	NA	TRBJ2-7	CASSYLPGTYEQYF	TGTGCCAGCAGTTACCTCCCAGGGACCTACGAGCAGTACTTC
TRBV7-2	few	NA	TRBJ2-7	CASSLASAYEQYF	TGTGCCAGCAGCTTAGCGTCGGCCTACGAGCAGTACTTC
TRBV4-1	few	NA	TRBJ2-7	CASSQDVWAKHYEQYF	TGCGCCAGCAGCCAAGATGTTTGGGCCAAGCACTACGAGCAGTACTTC
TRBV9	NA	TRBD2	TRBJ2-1	CASSIAGAAYNEQFF	TGTGCCAGCAGCATAGCGGGTGCGGCCTACAATGAGCAGTTCTTC
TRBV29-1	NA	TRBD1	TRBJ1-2	CSVAGQGGYYGYTF	TGCAGCGTAGCGGGACAGGGGGGGTACTATGGCTACACCTTC
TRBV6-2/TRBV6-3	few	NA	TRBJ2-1	CASSLYRVESDEQFF	TGTGCCAGCAGCCTCTATCGGGTCGAATCGGATGAGCAGTTCTTC
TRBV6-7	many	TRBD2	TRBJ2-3	CASSYLAGEADTQYF	TGTGCCAGCAGTTACTTAGCGGGAGAAGCGGATACGCAGTATTTT
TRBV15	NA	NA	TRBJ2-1	CATSREPGWSSYNEQFF	TGTGCCACCAGCCGAGAGCCCGGGTGGAGCTCCTACAATGAGCAGTTCTTC
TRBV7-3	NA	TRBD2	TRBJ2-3	CASSLTRESNTQYF	TGTGCCAGCAGCTTAACGCGGGAGTCCAATACGCAGTATTTT
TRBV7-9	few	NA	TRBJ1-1	CASSLGRAFF	TGTGCCAGCAGCTTAGGCCGGGCTTTCTTT
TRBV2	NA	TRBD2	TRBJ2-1	CASSQGLAGSDEQFF	TGTGCCAGCAGTCAAGGACTAGCGGGAAGCGATGAGCAGTTCTTC
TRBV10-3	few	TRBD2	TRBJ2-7	CAISPGLAVYEQYF	TGTGCCATCAGCCCGGGACTAGCGGTCTACGAGCAGTACTTC
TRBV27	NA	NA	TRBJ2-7	CASSLAAFYEQYF	TGTGCCAGCAGTTTAGCGGCTTTCTACGAGCAGTACTTC
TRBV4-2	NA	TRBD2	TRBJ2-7	CASSQHSGSGYEQYF	TGTGCCAGCAGCCAGCATAGCGGGAGTGGATACGAGCAGTACTTC
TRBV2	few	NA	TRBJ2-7	CASSDTSSNEQYF	TGTGCCAGCAGTGATACTAGTTCCAACGAGCAGTACTTC